This T cell receptor (beta chain) was recorded in a study of blood T cell repertoires in COVID-19. In the study overall: Whether acute or convalescent, the COVID-19 samples came from the United States, Italy and Spain. The cDNA or gDNA used as material had been derived from T cells, B-cell-depleted T cells, or PBMCs.

Authors' processing steps: Reference gene primers were amplified, and this amplification served to estimate nucleated cell counts. This table comes from immunoSEQ multiplex PCR, and its TCRdb copy is limited to in-frame clones, with some not included. The V and J calls and clone size were taken over from that table, and D and trimming were inferred from the DNA. The data contain about 340,000 clones, approximately 86% of them singletons. With 6 bases removed from V and 10 bases from J, the gap between germline ends came to 10 bases. CDR3 size: 11 residues. Germline V gives CDR1 SGHAT, CDR2 FQNNGV. The chain combines TRBV11-2 with TRBJ2-1; a possible D gene is TRBD1 (5 bases). This TCR came from a woman aged 60 to 75 with COVID-19, enrolled during active disease. The sequencing input was peripheral blood. CDR3 sequence (DNA): TGTGCCAGCAGATCCACAGGAGAGCAGTTCTTC. It is translated as CASRSTGEQFF.